Each of the 5 T cell receptor beta chains below was sequenced from the same sample in a study of metastatic and nonmetastatic thyroid tumors (dated by TCRdb to 2018 to 2020). No treatment had been received by any patient before thyroid surgery. Library construction relied on PCR. The data were produced on an Illumina HiSeq 4000. In TCRdb, the public reads were trimmed at Q25 with fastp and aligned with MiXCR, with productive beta chains retained. The sample table shows tens of thousands of clones, and under 15% are seen once. The ten largest clonotypes hold around 9% of the sample. Sequencing used tumor tissue. These receptor sequences come from a female donor with papillary thyroid cancer or a benign thyroid nodule (not recorded which). Some clones in this sample may be carry-over from other donors' samples.

This clone was found many times. The rearrangement links TRBV5-1 to TRBJ2-2; 10 bases match TRBD1. The V gene end was trimmed by 8 bases and the J gene end by 7 bases; junction bases not matched to a gene: 8. Germline V lookup: CDR1 SGHRS, CDR2 YFSETQ. The CDR3 has 14 amino acids. This CDR3 reads CASKTGGAGGELFF. For the CDR3, the DNA is TGCGCCAGTAAGACAGGGGGCGCCGGCGGGGAGCTGTTTTTT.

On this clone: Being one base from a much bigger clone, this may be a read error. The chain couples TRBV24-1 to TRBJ2-1, with 8 bases that match TRBD1. J was trimmed by 8 bases and V by 5 bases; bases with no gene match: 10. The CDR3 length is 15 residues. The germline gives CDR1 KGHDR, CDR2 SFDVKD. The CDR3 spells CATSGMDRVSYEQFF. The CDR3 DNA sequence: TGTGCCACCAGTGGAATGGACAGGGTAAGCTATGAGCAGTTCTTC.

This clone showed up many times. J is TRBJ2-3 and V is TRBV28; D unresolved. The CDR3 totals 14 residues. CDR1 and CDR2 from the germline V gene are MDHEN and SYDVKM. The V gene lost 8 bases and the J gene lost 2 bases, with 14 bases spanning the gap. The CDR3 region has the DNA TGTGCCAGCGGGGTGTGGGGAAACACAGATACGCAGTATTTT. This sequence encodes CASGVWGNTDTQYF. Looking up the rest from reference TRBV28 and TRBJ2-3 gives the full variable domain: DVKVTQSSRYLVKRTGEKVFLECVQDMDHENMFWYRQDPGLGLRLIYFSYDVKMKEKGDIPEGYSVSREKKERFSLILESASTNQTSMYLCASGVWGNTDTQYFGPGTRLTVL.

This clone occurred many times. This chain joins TRBV5-5 and TRBJ1-1, with 7 bases identical to TRBD1. With V trimmed by 0 bases and J by 0 bases, 5 bases remained unmatched. Germline assignment: CDR1 SGHKS and CDR2 YYEKEE (reference sequence). The CDR3 extends over 16 amino acids. CDR3 DNA: TGTGCCAGCAGCTTGGAGGACAGGATCCTGAACACTGAAGCTTTCTTT. Protein product: CASSLEDRILNTEAFF. The variable domain in full, with the rest retrieved from reference TRBV5-5 and TRBJ1-1, is DAGVTQSPTHLIKTRGQQVTLRCSPISGHKSVSWYQQVLGQGPQFIFQYYEKEERGRGNFPDRFSARQFPNYSSELNVNALLLGDSALYLCASSLEDRILNTEAFFGQGTRLTVV.

This clone was recorded many times. A much larger clonotype is one base distant, so this may be a read error. The final CDR3 position lacks the conserved phenylalanine or tryptophan, pointing to a likely read error. The CDR3 here is CASSYSQGERYEQYS. The CDR3, as DNA: TGTGCCAGCAGTTACAGTCAGGGGGAACGGTACGAGCAGTACTCC. This chain links TRBV6-6 with TRBJ2-7, with 7 positions matching TRBD1. The CDR3 length is 15 residues. The trim removed 2 bases at V and 4 bases at J, leaving 8 bases unmatched. The germline V gene encodes CDR1 MNHNY and CDR2 SVGAGI (reference sequence).